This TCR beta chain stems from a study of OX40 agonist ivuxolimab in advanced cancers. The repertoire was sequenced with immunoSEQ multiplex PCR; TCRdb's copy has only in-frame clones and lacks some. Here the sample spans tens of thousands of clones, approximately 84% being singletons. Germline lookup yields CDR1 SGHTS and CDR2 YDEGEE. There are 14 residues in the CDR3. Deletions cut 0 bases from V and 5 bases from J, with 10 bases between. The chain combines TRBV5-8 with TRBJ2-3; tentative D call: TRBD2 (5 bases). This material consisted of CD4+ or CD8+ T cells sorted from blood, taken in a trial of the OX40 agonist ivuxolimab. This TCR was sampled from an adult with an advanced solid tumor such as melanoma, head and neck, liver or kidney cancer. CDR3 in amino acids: CASSLDGRGDTQYF. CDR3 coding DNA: TGTGCCAGCAGCTTGGATGGCCGGGGAGATACGCAGTATTTT.